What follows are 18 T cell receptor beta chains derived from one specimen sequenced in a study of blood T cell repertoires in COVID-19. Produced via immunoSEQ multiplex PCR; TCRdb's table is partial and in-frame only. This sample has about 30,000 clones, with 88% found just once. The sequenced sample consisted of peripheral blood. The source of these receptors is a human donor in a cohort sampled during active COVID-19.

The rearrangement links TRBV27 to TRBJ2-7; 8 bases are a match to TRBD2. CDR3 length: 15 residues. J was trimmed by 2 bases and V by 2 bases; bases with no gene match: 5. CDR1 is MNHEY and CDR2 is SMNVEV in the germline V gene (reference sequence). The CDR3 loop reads CASSLSPGLAYEQYF. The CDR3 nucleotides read TGTGCCAGCAGTTTAAGCCCGGGACTAGCCTACGAGCAGTACTTC.

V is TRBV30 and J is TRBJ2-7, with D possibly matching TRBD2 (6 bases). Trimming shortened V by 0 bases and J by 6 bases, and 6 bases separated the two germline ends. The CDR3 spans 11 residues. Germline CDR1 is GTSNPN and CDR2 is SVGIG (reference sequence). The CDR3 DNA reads TGTGCCTGGAGTGTGGGGGGCGAGCAGTACTTC. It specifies CAWSVGGEQYF.

This chain's CDR3 is CASRGGQANSWEAFF. Written as DNA, the CDR3 is TGCGCCAGCAGGGGGGGACAGGCAAATTCGTGGGAAGCTTTCTTT. The chain uses TRBV10-2 and TRBJ1-1; TRBD1 agrees at 8 bases. The CDR3 has 15 amino acids. Germline CDR1 reads WSHSY; CDR2 reads SAAADI. The junction had 14 bases not matched to a gene; V was cut back by 6 bases and J by 8 bases.

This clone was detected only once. The CDR3 coding sequence is TGTGCCACCAGCAGAAATCCGGGACTAGGGGGCTCGGAGCAGTTCTTC. Translated: CATSRNPGLGGSEQFF. The J gene is TRBJ2-1, the V gene TRBV15; a weak D match, TRBD2 (8 bases). Per the germline V gene, CDR1 is LNHNV and CDR2 is YYDKDF (reference sequence). The V end lost 2 bases, the J end lost 10 bases, and 21 bases lay between the germline ends. The CDR3 length is 16 residues.

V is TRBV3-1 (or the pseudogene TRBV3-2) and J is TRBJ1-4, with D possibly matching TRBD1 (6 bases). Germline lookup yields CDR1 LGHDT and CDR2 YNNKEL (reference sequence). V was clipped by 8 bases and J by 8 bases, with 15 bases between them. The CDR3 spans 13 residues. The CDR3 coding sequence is TGTGCCAGCGAGGGGGGGACTAGGGAAAAACTGTTTTTT. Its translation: CASEGGTREKLFF.

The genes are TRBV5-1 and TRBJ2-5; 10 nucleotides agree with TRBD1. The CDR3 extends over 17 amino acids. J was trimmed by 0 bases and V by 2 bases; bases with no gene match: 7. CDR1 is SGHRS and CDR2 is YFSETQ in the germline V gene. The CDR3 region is CASSFNPGTGDQETQYF. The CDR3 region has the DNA TGCGCCAGCAGCTTTAACCCCGGGACAGGGGACCAAGAGACCCAGTACTTC.

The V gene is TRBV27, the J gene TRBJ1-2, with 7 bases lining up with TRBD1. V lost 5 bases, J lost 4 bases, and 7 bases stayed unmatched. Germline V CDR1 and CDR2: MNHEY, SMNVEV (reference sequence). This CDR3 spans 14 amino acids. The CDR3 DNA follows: TGTGCCAGCAGTCGGGGACAGTCAGTCTATGGCTACACCTTC. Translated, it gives CASSRGQSVYGYTF.

The DNA for the CDR3 is TGTGCCACCAATAGACAGGTTTACGATGAAAAACTGTTTTTT. It specifies CATNRQVYDEKLFF. The V call is TRBV15, the J call TRBJ1-4; possible D gene TRBD1, 6 bases. This CDR3 has 14 amino acids. Per the germline V gene, CDR1 is LNHNV and CDR2 is YYDKDF (reference sequence). The germline V and J ends were trimmed by 7 bases and 6 bases, with 15 bases remaining between them.

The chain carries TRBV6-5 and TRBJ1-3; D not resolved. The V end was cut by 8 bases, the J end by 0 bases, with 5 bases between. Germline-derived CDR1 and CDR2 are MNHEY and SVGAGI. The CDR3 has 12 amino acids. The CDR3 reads CASHSSGNTIYF. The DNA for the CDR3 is TGTGCCAGCCATAGCTCTGGAAACACCATATATTTT.

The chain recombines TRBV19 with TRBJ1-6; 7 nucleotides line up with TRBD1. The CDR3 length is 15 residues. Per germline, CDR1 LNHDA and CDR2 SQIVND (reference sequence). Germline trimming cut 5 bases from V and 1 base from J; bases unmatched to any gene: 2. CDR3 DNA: TGTGCCAGTAGTTCGGGACAGTCCTATAATTCACCCCTCCACTTT. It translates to CASSSGQSYNSPLHF.

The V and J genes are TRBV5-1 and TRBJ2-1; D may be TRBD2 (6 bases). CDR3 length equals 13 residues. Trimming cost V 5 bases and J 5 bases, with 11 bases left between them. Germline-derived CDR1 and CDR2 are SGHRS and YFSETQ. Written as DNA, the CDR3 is TGCGCCAGCAGGCCCGGGGGAAACAATGAGCAGTTCTTC. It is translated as CASRPGGNNEQFF.

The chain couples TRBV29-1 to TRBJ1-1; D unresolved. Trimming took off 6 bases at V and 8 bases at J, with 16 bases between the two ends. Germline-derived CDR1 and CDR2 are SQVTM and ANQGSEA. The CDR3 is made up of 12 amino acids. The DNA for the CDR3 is TGCAGCGTCCAAATCTATGGTCTAGAAGCTTTCTTT. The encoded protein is CSVQIYGLEAFF.

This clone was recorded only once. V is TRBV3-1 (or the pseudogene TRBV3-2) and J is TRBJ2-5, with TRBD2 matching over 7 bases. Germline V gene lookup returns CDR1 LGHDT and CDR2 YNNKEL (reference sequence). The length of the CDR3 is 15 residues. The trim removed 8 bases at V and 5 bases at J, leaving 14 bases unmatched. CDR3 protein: CASGRGGKFGETQYF. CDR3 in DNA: TGTGCCAGCGGGAGGGGAGGGAAGTTCGGTGAGACCCAGTACTTC.

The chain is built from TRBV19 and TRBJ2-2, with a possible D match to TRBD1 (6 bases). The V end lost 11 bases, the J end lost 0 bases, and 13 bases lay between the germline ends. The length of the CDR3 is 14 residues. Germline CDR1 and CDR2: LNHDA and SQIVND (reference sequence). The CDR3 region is CAASQGSNTGELFF. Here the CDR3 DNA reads TGTGCCGCCTCACAGGGCTCGAACACCGGGGAGCTGTTTTTT.

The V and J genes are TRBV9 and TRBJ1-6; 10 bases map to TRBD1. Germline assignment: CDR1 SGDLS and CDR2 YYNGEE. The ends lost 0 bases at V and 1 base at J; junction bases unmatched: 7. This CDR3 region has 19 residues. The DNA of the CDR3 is TGTGCCAGCAGCGTAGGGCTCCGGGACAGGGGTTCCTATAATTCACCCCTCCACTTT. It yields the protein CASSVGLRDRGSYNSPLHF.

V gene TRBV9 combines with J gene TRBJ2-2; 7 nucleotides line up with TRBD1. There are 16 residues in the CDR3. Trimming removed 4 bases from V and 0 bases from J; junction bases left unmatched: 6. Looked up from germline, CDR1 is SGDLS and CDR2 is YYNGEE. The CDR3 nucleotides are TGTGCCAGCAGCCCATCTCAGGGGGCGAACACCGGGGAGCTGTTTTTT. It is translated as CASSPSQGANTGELFF.

For the CDR3, the DNA is TGTGCCAGCAGAGATGGACTACAACGGGGGGAGACCCAGTACTTC. Translation gives CASRDGLQRGETQYF. The chain joins TRBV3-1 (or the pseudogene TRBV3-2) to TRBJ2-5; perhaps TRBD2 as D (6 bases). From germline, CDR1 is LGHDT and CDR2 YNNKEL (reference sequence). The ends were cut back, 6 bases at V and 5 bases at J, with 19 bases in the middle. The CDR3 consists of 15 residues.

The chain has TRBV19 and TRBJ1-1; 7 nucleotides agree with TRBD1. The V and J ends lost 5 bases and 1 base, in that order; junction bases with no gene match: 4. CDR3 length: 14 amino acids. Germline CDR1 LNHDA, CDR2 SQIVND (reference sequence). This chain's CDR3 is CASSGWTGNTEAFF. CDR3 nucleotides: TGTGCCAGTAGTGGATGGACAGGGAACACTGAAGCTTTCTTT.